This T cell receptor (beta chain) stems from a study of a mutant IDH1 vaccine in newly diagnosed glioma (dated by TCRdb to about 2021). Turning to the overall study: Patients received eight vaccinations in weeks 1, 3, 5, 7, 11, 15, 19 and 23, corresponding to visits V03 through V10. Before enrollment, most patients had been given radiochemotherapy with temozolomide as standard therapy, while the rest had received either radiotherapy alone or temozolomide alone. In the chemotherapy-containing groups, vaccination started alongside temozolomide cycles, whereas in patients who had radiotherapy alone it started 4-6 weeks after radiotherapy. Longitudinal TCRB deep sequencing was done for roughly 23 treated patients, wherever samples were available for exploratory analyses. Of the 25 to 40 patients who were treated, about 62% were male and roughly 38% were female, and the mean age was approximately 40 years. Peripheral blood was drawn at six visits: V03 (baseline), V05, V07, V10, V12 and V13. The study at large found these results: PBMC samples for TCRB deep sequencing were selected based on availability. Immune responses induced by the vaccine were seen in roughly 92% of patients across multiple MHC alleles. No apparent relationship was observed between pseudoprogression and alterations in the top peripheral T cell clonotypes detected by TCRB sequencing. It was noted by the authors that analyses of patient blood samples could not be reproduced owing to sample limitations.

This clone has only a few counts. The antigen it recognizes is unknown. No qualities accompany the bases; no much larger clone lies one base away. The method was the immunoSEQ multiplex PCR assay. The hsTCRB Kit was used according to the manufacturer's protocol to amplify rearranged TCR beta chain sequences. An Illumina MiSeq was used to sequence the TCRB libraries. The authors processed their data as follows. The kit vendor's proprietary platform handled demultiplexing, trimming and gene mapping. TCRdb holds this immuneACCESS table with in-frame rearrangements only. Some clones are missing; in checked studies, unresolved V genes explain under half, and the rest has no known cause. That table is the source of V, J and clone size, and D and trimming were worked out from the DNA. This sample comprises around 78,000 clones, 91% of them detected only once. Roughly 0.6% of the sample goes to the ten largest clones.

Reading the label with the study, this specimen's time point is: week 5, during vaccination. Every vaccine dose consisted of 300 ug of a 20-mer mutant IDH1 peptide in Montanide, administered subcutaneously together with topical imiquimod. The donors had newly diagnosed IDH1-mutant astrocytomas of WHO grade 3 or 4 that showed loss of nuclear ATRX. The samples were drawn from NOA16, a multicentre, single-arm, open-label phase I trial in Germany that tested a mutant IDH1 peptide vaccine in humans for the first time. The DNeasy Blood and Tissue Kit was used to extract genomic DNA from EDTA blood for TCRB sequencing. The sequence derives from a woman in her forties or fifties with glioma. The sample consisted of PBMCs, taken from a glioma patient whose treatment included an IDH1 peptide vaccine.

DNA sequence: TGTGCCACCCGTGGGCAAAAACTGTTTTTT. Translation gives CATRGQKLFF. The V gene is TRBV2 and the J gene is TRBJ1-4, with the D gene call left open. The germline V gene sets CDR1 to SNHLY and CDR2 to FYNNEI. CDR3 length: 10 amino acids, cysteine to phenylalanine. Of all the DNA, just the CDR3 is kept, 30 bases in frame from base 1. V loses 10 bases, J loses 9 bases, and the germline ends lie 9 bases apart.